Shown below are 8 T cell receptor beta chains from a single sample sequenced in a study of blood T cell repertoires in COVID-19. Libraries were prepared by immunoSEQ multiplex PCR; TCRdb keeps only in-frame clonotypes and omits some of them. Of 350,000 to 450,000 clones in the sample, around 89% are singletons; the top ten hold roughly 1.2%. The sequenced sample was peripheral blood. The origin of the receptors is a man in his forties with acute or convalescent COVID-19.

The chain has TRBV6-2 or TRBV6-3 and TRBJ2-7; D ambiguous. The germline gives CDR1 MNHEY, CDR2 SVGEGT. The CDR3 is 11 amino acids. Deletions cut 5 bases from V and 3 bases from J, with 5 bases between. The CDR3 here is CASSPNYEQYF. CDR3 coding DNA: TGTGCCAGCAGTCCCAACTACGAGCAGTACTTC.

J is TRBJ1-4 and V is TRBV6-6; weak D call: TRBD1 (5 bases). V gave up 5 bases and J gave up 0 bases, with 16 bases separating them. The CDR3 runs to 17 residues. Per the germline V gene, CDR1 is MNHNY and CDR2 is SVGAGI (reference sequence). The DNA for the CDR3 is TGTGCCAGCAGTCCCCGGGGAGGGGACGCAACTAATGAAAAACTGTTTTTT. Its translation is CASSPRGGDATNEKLFF.

This chain joins TRBV18 and TRBJ2-7, with TRBD1 identical over 8 bases. J gave up 2 bases and V 4 bases, and 7 bases lay outside the gene matches. CDR3 length: 15 residues. Germline V gene lookup returns CDR1 KGHSH and CDR2 LQKENI. The CDR3 DNA sequence: TGTGCCAGCTCACTAGGACAGGGACCAACCTACGAGCAGTACTTC. This gives the protein CASSLGQGPTYEQYF.

V is TRBV29-1 and J is TRBJ1-2; D not resolved. Trimming removed 4 bases at V and 1 base at J, with 10 bases between. This CDR3 has 13 residues. CDR1 is SQVTM and CDR2 is ANQGSEA in the germline V gene. CDR3 region: CSVGGGRNYGYTF. Written as DNA, the CDR3 is TGCAGCGTTGGCGGAGGTCGTAACTATGGCTACACCTTC.

This chain uses TRBV6-1 with TRBJ2-6; D possibly corresponds to TRBD1 (7 bases). The V gene's germline CDR1 is MNHNS and CDR2 SASEGT. Trimming cost V 3 bases and J 2 bases, with 14 bases left between them. The CDR3 spans 17 residues. CDR3 amino acids: CASSDGQGGPGANVLTF. The CDR3 DNA follows: TGTGCCAGCAGTGATGGTCAGGGGGGACCTGGGGCCAACGTCCTGACTTTC.

The J gene is TRBJ2-1, the V gene TRBV19, with TRBD2 matching over 12 bases. V was pared by 9 bases and J by 1 base, with 7 bases of the junction left unmatched. Per germline, CDR1 LNHDA and CDR2 SQIVND (reference sequence). This CDR3 spans 16 amino acids. CDR3 DNA: TGTGCCAGGAGACAAGGACTAGCGGGGTCCTACAATGAGCAGTTCTTC. Translation gives CARRQGLAGSYNEQFF.

The rearrangement links TRBV28 to TRBJ1-2; D is possibly TRBD1 (5 bases). CDR3 length equals 13 residues. Per the germline V gene, CDR1 is MDHEN and CDR2 is SYDVKM. V was shortened by 6 bases and J by 3 bases, with 11 bases between the two germline ends. CDR3 sequence: CASSPRQYYGYTF. CDR3 nucleotide sequence: TGTGCCAGCAGCCCTCGACAGTACTATGGCTACACCTTC.

This chain uses TRBV27 with TRBJ2-1; possible D gene TRBD2, 6 bases. Germline V lookup: CDR1 MNHEY, CDR2 SMNVEV (reference sequence). This CDR3 has 15 amino acids. Trimming took off 6 bases at V and 6 bases at J, with 18 bases between the two ends. The CDR3 loop reads CASRLTRPPVNEQFF. For the CDR3, the DNA is TGTGCCAGCAGGCTGACTAGGCCTCCTGTCAATGAGCAGTTCTTC.